This TCR beta chain stems from a study of blood T cells in healthy people across ages. This CDR3 contains 15 residues. Germline V lookup: CDR1 LNHNV, CDR2 YYDKDF (reference sequence). V was clipped by 3 bases and J by 3 bases, with 11 bases between them. PCR was performed a second time for about 6 to 11 cycles using a sample-barcoded 5' primer and a J-beta primer mix. TCRdb itself ran the 5' RACE reads through MiXCR, one entry per CDR3 protein. Of some 940,000 distinct CDR3 sequences detected, about 27% appear once; the ten largest clones hold roughly a tenth. Another study also made use of these data, one on T cells of mothers and their children.

The source material was blood. The origin of this receptor is a woman aged 35 to 49 in good health. This chain connects TRBV15 to TRBJ1-4; weak D call: TRBD1 (5 bases). The CDR3 here is CATSRFPGPNEKLFF. CDR3 in DNA: TGTGCCACCAGCAGGTTCCCGGGGCCTAATGAAAAACTGTTTTTT. The whole variable domain, filled in from reference TRBV15 and TRBJ1-4, reads DAMVIQNPRYQVTQFGKPVTLSCSQTLNHNVMYWYQQKSSQAPKLLFHYYDKDFNNEADTPDNFQSRRPNTSFCFLDIRSPGLGDTAMYLCATSRFPGPNEKLFFGSGTQLSVL.